This passage covers 30 T cell receptor beta chains from one sample sequenced in a study of T cell repertoires in cytomegalovirus infection. TCRdb independently ran MiXCR on the reads; one entry per CDR3 protein. The sample holds under 800,000 distinct CDR3 sequences, roughly 24% seen once. The sequencing input was CD8+ T cells from PBMCs. These receptors came from a human donor in good health (CMV status not recorded). Some clones in this sample may be carry-over from other donors' samples.

The CDR3 coding sequence is TGTGCCACCAGCAGAGACCTGGTGACTGTGATGAATCAGCCCCAGCATTTT. This sequence encodes CATSRDLVTVMNQPQHF. The gene calls are TRBV15 and TRBJ1-5; the D is unclear. Germline loops: CDR1 LNHNV, CDR2 YYDKDF (reference sequence). This CDR3 comprises 17 residues. V shed 0 bases and J shed 4 bases, with 16 bases lying between them.

On this clonotype itself: This may be a read error, as it is one base from a much larger clone. The gene calls are TRBV7-6 and TRBJ2-1; D not certain. The CDR3 loop spans 14 amino acids. With 5 bases removed from V and 15 bases from J, the gap between germline ends came to 23 bases. Germline V lookup: CDR1 SGHVS, CDR2 FNYEAQ. The CDR3: CASSLVADPSPRFF. Here the CDR3 DNA reads TGTGCCAGCAGCCTCGTTGCCGATCCGAGCCCGCGGTTCTTC.

This clonotype was found a few times. The chain couples TRBV14 to TRBJ2-3; TRBD2 matches at 8 bases. The germline CDR1 and CDR2 sequences are SGHDN and FVKESK. This CDR3 has 16 residues. Trimming removed 0 bases from V and 2 bases from J; junction bases left unmatched: 4. CDR3 amino acids: CASSQERGAITDTQYF. DNA of the CDR3: TGTGCCAGCAGCCAAGAGCGGGGGGCAATCACAGATACGCAGTATTTT.

This clonotype has more than one count but fewer than ten. The V call is TRBV4-3, the J call TRBJ1-1; D remains unclear. The CDR3 covers 14 residues. Per germline, CDR1 LGHNA and CDR2 YSLEER. The germline V and J ends were trimmed by 4 bases and 4 bases, with 13 bases remaining between them. CDR3 coding DNA: TGCGCCAGCAGCCCCTGGGATGGGAGCACTGAAGCTTTCTTT. Its protein product is CASSPWDGSTEAFF.

This chain uses TRBV28 with TRBJ2-4; 8 bases map to TRBD1. Germline CDR1 is MDHEN and CDR2 is SYDVKM. The CDR3 spans 14 residues. With 4 bases clipped from V and 8 bases from J, the junction kept 7 bases outside the gene matches. CDR3 loop: CASSSDRVTDIQYF. DNA of the CDR3: TGTGCCAGCAGTTCGGACAGGGTTACTGACATTCAGTACTTC. Filled out from reference TRBV28 and TRBJ2-4, the complete variable domain reads DVKVTQSSRYLVKRTGEKVFLECVQDMDHENMFWYRQDPGLGLRLIYFSYDVKMKEKGDIPEGYSVSREKKERFSLILESASTNQTSMYLCASSSDRVTDIQYFGAGTRLSVL.

The sample holds many counts of this clonotype. This sequence joins TRBV7-8 and TRBJ2-3, with 7 bases aligning to TRBD2. CDR3 size: 16 residues. J was trimmed by 0 bases and V by 5 bases; bases with no gene match: 8. Germline CDR1 is SGHVS and CDR2 is FQNEAQ. The CDR3 DNA reads as TGTGCCAGCAGCCCGCCTAGCGGACCTAGCACAGATACGCAGTATTTT. This encodes CASSPPSGPSTDTQYF. Together with reference TRBV7-8 and TRBJ2-3, the CDR3 gives the full variable domain: GAGVSQSPRYKVAKRGQDVALRCDPISGHVSLFWYQQALGQGPEFLTYFQNEAQLDKSGLPSDRFFAERPEGSVSTLKIQRTQQEDSAVYLCASSPPSGPSTDTQYFGPGTRLTVL.

In this sample, this clonotype turned up many times. An end of the junction differs from the germline gene, which may be a read error. The V call is TRBV4-1, the J call TRBJ2-5, with D perhaps matching TRBD1 (6 bases). Germline V gene sequence: CDR1 MGHRA, CDR2 YSYEKL. The CDR3 length is 15 residues. The CDR3 nucleotides read TGTGCCAGCAGTCAGGGAAGGGGGAGCCAAGAGACCCAGTACTTC. It specifies CASSQGRGSQETQYF.

The CDR3 is CSAWPVNQETQYF. CDR3 DNA: TGCAGTGCCTGGCCAGTGAACCAAGAGACCCAGTACTTC. This chain uses TRBV20-1 with TRBJ2-5; D is unclear. Looked up from germline, CDR1 is DFQATT and CDR2 is SNEGSKA (reference sequence). This CDR3 is built from 13 residues. Trimming removed 6 bases at V and 0 bases at J, with 11 bases between.

This clonotype was observed a handful of times. The V gene is TRBV7-9, the J gene TRBJ2-3; 8 bases fit TRBD2. After removal of 6 bases from V and 2 bases from J, the junction contained 4 bases not matched to a gene. This CDR3 has 14 residues. The germline V gene encodes CDR1 SEHNR and CDR2 FQNEAQ (reference sequence). CDR3 sequence reads: CASRRAGDTDTQYF. The CDR3, as DNA: TGTGCCAGCAGACGAGCGGGGGACACAGATACGCAGTATTTT.

The V call is TRBV6-2 or TRBV6-3, the J call TRBJ2-1; D call uncertain. The germline V and J ends were trimmed by 7 bases and 7 bases, with 8 bases remaining between them. CDR1 MNHEY and CDR2 SVGEGT come from the germline V gene. The CDR3 has 11 residues. The CDR3, as DNA: TGTGCCAGCACAACCAAGAATGAGCAGTTCTTC. It encodes CASTTKNEQFF.

This clonotype has ten or more counts. J is TRBJ2-2 and V is TRBV7-9; D gene uncertain. Germline assignment: CDR1 SEHNR and CDR2 FQNEAQ (reference sequence). V was cut by 5 bases and J by 6 bases, with 7 bases left in between. This CDR3 comprises 12 residues. The CDR3 sequence: CASSPRSGELFF. CDR3 bases: TGTGCCAGCAGCCCAAGGTCCGGGGAGCTGTTTTTT.

Of note for this clonotype: A read error may produce the germline difference seen at one junction end. This chain links TRBV7-3 with TRBJ2-7; no definite D call. In germline, CDR1 is SGHTA, CDR2 FQGTGA. CDR3 length: 13 residues. The CDR3 DNA is TGTGCCAACAGCCCAGAGGCCACCTACGAGCAGTACTTC. As protein: CANSPEATYEQYF.

This rearrangement joins TRBV10-2 to TRBJ1-5; TRBD1 agrees at 8 bases. The CDR3 has 16 amino acids. The germline gives CDR1 WSHSY, CDR2 SAAADI. Trimming at V came to 6 bases and at J to 3 bases, leaving 10 bases not matched to a gene. The CDR3 protein is CASRKDRETYNQPQHF. DNA of the CDR3: TGCGCCAGCAGGAAGGACAGGGAGACGTACAATCAGCCCCAGCATTTT.

V is TRBV15 and J is TRBJ1-2; D uncertain. V was cut by 0 bases and J by 2 bases, with 10 bases left in between. Germline values: CDR1 LNHNV, CDR2 YYDKDF (reference sequence). The CDR3 has 15 residues. CDR3 DNA: TGTGCCACCAGCAGAGATAAGGGCCTAAACTATGGCTACACCTTC. As protein: CATSRDKGLNYGYTF.

This clonotype occurred a few times. This rearrangement joins TRBV24-1 to TRBJ1-1; D is unresolved. The germline V gene encodes CDR1 KGHDR and CDR2 SFDVKD. Trimming stripped 4 bases from V and 5 bases from J, with 16 bases between. This CDR3 region has 15 residues. The CDR3 reads CATSDPHGLGTEAFF. DNA of the CDR3: TGTGCCACCAGTGACCCACACGGCCTGGGGACTGAAGCTTTCTTT.

The V call is TRBV12-3 or TRBV12-4, the J call TRBJ2-3; 8 nucleotides line up with TRBD2. This CDR3 contains 18 residues. After removal of 3 bases from V and 5 bases from J, the junction contained 16 bases not matched to a gene. This CDR3 reads CASSFLNWASGSLDTQYF. The CDR3, as DNA: TGTGCCAGCAGTTTCCTGAACTGGGCTAGCGGGTCCCTAGATACGCAGTATTTT.

This clonotype was found a few times. The chain recombines TRBV14 with TRBJ2-7, with TRBD2 as a possible D gene (7 bases). Looked up from germline, CDR1 is SGHDN and CDR2 is FVKESK. Between the trimmed V and J ends, which lost 2 bases and 0 bases, there was a span of 14 bases. The CDR3 extends over 16 amino acids. The CDR3: CASSQIRGGPSYEQYF. In DNA form, the CDR3 reads TGTGCCAGCAGCCAAATTAGGGGGGGACCCTCCTACGAGCAGTACTTC.

There are many counts of this clonotype. This CDR3 is CASSLHRILPRGTGELFF. CDR3 nucleotides: TGTGCCAGCAGCCTCCACAGAATTCTCCCAAGGGGCACCGGGGAGCTGTTTTTT. The chain uses TRBV7-8 and TRBJ2-2, with a weak D call TRBD1 (5 bases). This CDR3 region has 18 residues. V was pared by 5 bases and J by 4 bases, with 23 bases between. Germline V lookup: CDR1 SGHVS, CDR2 FQNEAQ. Supplemented by reference TRBV7-8 and TRBJ2-2, the full variable domain reads GAGVSQSPRYKVAKRGQDVALRCDPISGHVSLFWYQQALGQGPEFLTYFQNEAQLDKSGLPSDRFFAERPEGSVSTLKIQRTQQEDSAVYLCASSLHRILPRGTGELFFGEGSRLTVL.

The chain couples TRBV4-3 to TRBJ1-1; 9 bases line up with TRBD1. The CDR3 spans 15 residues. Trimming at V came to 1 base and at J to 4 bases, leaving 4 bases not matched to a gene. CDR1 and CDR2 (germline): LGHNA, YSLEER. The CDR3 protein is CASSQVTGGSTEAFF. CDR3 in DNA: TGCGCCAGCAGCCAAGTGACAGGGGGTAGCACTGAAGCTTTCTTT.

This clonotype was detected a few times. The chain recombines TRBV6-1 with TRBJ1-1, with a weak D call TRBD1 (6 bases). The CDR3 length is 14 residues. Germline V gene sequence: CDR1 MNHNS, CDR2 SASEGT. Trimming left V 5 bases short and J 4 bases short, with 14 bases between. CDR3 bases: TGTGCCAGCAGTCCCCGGCACAGGGTCACTGAAGCTTTCTTT. Protein: CASSPRHRVTEAFF.

Of note for this clonotype: A much larger clone lies one base from this, so it may be a read error. The chain links TRBV12-3 or TRBV12-4 to TRBJ2-1, with 14 positions matching TRBD2. V gave up 1 base and J gave up 6 bases; unmatched junction bases: 11. CDR3 length equals 19 residues. CDR3 residues: CASSLGLAGGQPAGNEQFF. Here the CDR3 DNA reads TGTGCCAGCAGTTTAGGACTAGCGGGGGGGCAGCCTGCAGGCAATGAGCAGTTCTTC.

This clonotype was counted many times. The rearrangement uses TRBV14 and TRBJ2-7; D call uncertain. The CDR3 totals 13 residues. Germline V gene data show CDR1 as SGHDN and CDR2 as FVKESK. Trimming removed 0 bases at V and 6 bases at J, with 9 bases between. CDR3 sequence: CASSQDLSSEQYV. As DNA, the CDR3 is TGTGCCAGCAGCCAAGATTTAAGCTCCGAGCAGTACGTC.

The chain uses TRBV4-1 and TRBJ2-7; D unclear. The germline V gene has CDR1 MGHRA and CDR2 YSYEKL. The CDR3 extends over 14 amino acids. V was clipped by 4 bases and J by 5 bases, with 15 bases between them. The DNA for the CDR3 is TGCGCCAGCAGCCGAGCAAGTACCAGACACGAGCAGTACTTC. Residues: CASSRASTRHEQYF.

The rearrangement links TRBV20-1 to TRBJ2-7; D unclear. The CDR3 is 13 residues long. With 3 bases removed from V and 0 bases from J, the gap between germline ends came to 9 bases. Germline values: CDR1 DFQATT, CDR2 SNEGSKA (reference sequence). CDR3 amino acids: CSASNADSYEQYV. The CDR3 coding sequence is TGCAGTGCTAGTAACGCCGACTCCTACGAGCAGTACGTC.

About this clonotype: With a much larger clone just one base away, this may be a read error. J is TRBJ1-3 and V is TRBV11-1; D unclear. Germline CDR1 reads SGHAT; CDR2 reads FQDESV (reference sequence). CDR3 length: 14 amino acids. V shed 6 bases and J shed 2 bases, with 11 bases lying between them. Here the CDR3 DNA reads TGTGCCAGCAGATCCGATGGACCTGGAAACACCATATATTTT. This gives the protein CASRSDGPGNTIYF.

Concerning this clonotype: Just one base apart from a much larger clone, this may be a read error. DNA of the CDR3: TGTGTCAGCAGCCTACCACGCGCCGGGGGGGCCTACAATGAGCAGTTCTTC. Protein sequence: CVSSLPRAGGAYNEQFF. The rearrangement joins TRBV28 to TRBJ2-1; 8 bases map to TRBD2. Germline lookup yields CDR1 MDHEN and CDR2 SYDVKM. This CDR3 contains 17 residues.

The sample holds many counts of this clonotype. The gene calls are TRBV7-2 and TRBJ1-5; no definite D call. Trimming took 4 bases from V and 1 from J, leaving 11 bases between them. CDR1 SGHTA and CDR2 FQGNSA come from the germline V gene. The CDR3 is 15 residues long. The CDR3 protein is CASSWIFGSNQPQHF. CDR3 in DNA: TGTGCCAGCAGCTGGATATTCGGGAGCAATCAGCCCCAGCATTTT.

This clonotype has at least ten counts. This rearrangement joins TRBV27 to TRBJ2-5; D perhaps matches TRBD2 (6 bases). Germline CDR1 MNHEY, CDR2 SMNVEV (reference sequence). Trimming left V 6 bases short and J 5 bases short, with 13 bases between. The length of the CDR3 is 13 residues. The CDR3 sequence: CASSRRGKETQYF. In DNA, the CDR3 is TGTGCCAGCAGCCGACGGGGGAAGGAGACCCAGTACTTC.

This chain links TRBV6-6 with TRBJ2-5; possibly TRBD1 or TRBD2 for D (5 bases each). The CDR3 contains 17 residues. The germline CDR1 and CDR2 sequences are MNHNY and SVGAGI (reference sequence). V was cut by 2 bases and J by 1 base, with 17 bases left in between. As DNA, the CDR3 is TGTGCCAGCAGTTACCTTTCTAGCTGGGGCGTCCAAGAGACCCAGTACTTC. As protein: CASSYLSSWGVQETQYF.

This clonotype was seen a few times. One base away lies a much larger clone, so this may be a sequencing read error. This sequence joins TRBV5-4 and TRBJ2-1; perhaps TRBD1 as D (6 bases). Trimming cost V 4 bases and J 5 bases, with 10 bases left between them. This CDR3 has 13 amino acids. CDR1 and CDR2 from the germline V gene are SGHNT and YYREEE (reference sequence). CDR3 sequence: CASSTGTNNEQFF. The CDR3, as DNA: TGTGCCAGCAGCACCGGGACAAACAATGAGCAGTTCTTC. Together with reference TRBV5-4 and TRBJ2-1, the CDR3 gives the full variable domain: ETGVTQSPTHLIKTRGQQVTLRCSSQSGHNTVSWYQQALGQGPQFIFQYYREEENGRGNFPPRFSGLQFPNYSSELNVNALELDDSALYLCASSTGTNNEQFFGPGTRLTVL.